The rows below give T cell receptor beta chains drawn from one sample of a study of blood T cell repertoires in COVID-19. Using immunoSEQ multiplex PCR, the repertoire was profiled, and TCRdb retains in-frame clones only, with some absent. The sample has about 120,000 clones, around 90% seen once; the top ten hold roughly 4%. The specimen was peripheral blood. Receptor source: a woman aged 55 to 70 with COVID-19, enrolled during active disease. CDR3s include the opening cysteine and the closing phenylalanine or tryptophan. Each record gives: V gene, J gene, CDR3 protein.

TRBV15	TRBJ1-2	CATSRDRGYGYTF
TRBV18	TRBJ2-5	CASSPSIQETQYF
TRBV5-8	TRBJ2-3	CASSPGVKTSDTQYF
TRBV5-8	TRBJ1-2	CASSHRGVPNYGYTF
TRBV4-2	TRBJ1-6	CASSHDRGYSPLHF
TRBV6-5	TRBJ1-6	CASSYSGGGVSPLHF
TRBV5-1	TRBJ2-2	CASSLTTSLNTGELFF
TRBV10-3	TRBJ1-6	CAISPDSSYNSPLHF
TRBV27	TRBJ1-2	CASRQGNYGYTF
TRBV25-1	TRBJ1-1	CASRGEGATEAFF
TRBV9	TRBJ2-5	CASSERTGEETQYF
TRBV27	TRBJ2-7	CASSSQGSYEQYF
TRBV10-3	TRBJ1-5	CAISEFSAGLHF
TRBV3-1/TRBV3-2	TRBJ2-5	CASTSRGGETQYF
TRBV2	TRBJ1-1	CASRGSGVDLAFF
TRBV5-4	TRBJ2-3	CASSLVGTSTDTQYF
TRBV27	TRBJ2-2	CASSLGTLNTGELFF
TRBV10-3	TRBJ2-5	CAISRMFQETQYF
TRBV4-2	TRBJ1-1	CASSQGPWDRGPPNTEAFF
TRBV6-5	TRBJ2-1	CASKRGGYNEQFF
TRBV19	TRBJ2-7	CASKPTDGEQYF
TRBV19	TRBJ1-5	CASSRQDHSNQPQHF
TRBV30	TRBJ2-7	CAWSSRDRGDEQYF
TRBV14	TRBJ2-5	CASSQEPRDRDTETQYF
TRBV7-2	TRBJ2-7	CASSFTWRDEQYF
TRBV6-2/TRBV6-3	TRBJ1-4	CASSYPEISNEKLFF
TRBV18	TRBJ1-3	CASSPPMGRHSGNTIYF
TRBV19	TRBJ1-6	CASSTAGGSSSPLHF
TRBV5-1	TRBJ2-4	CASSLGGLAKNIQYF
TRBV27	TRBJ1-1	CASSLNRANTEAFF
TRBV7-2	TRBJ1-6	CASSARQAGSYNSPLHF
TRBV7-7	TRBJ1-5	CASTRSPGGNQPQHF
TRBV5-4	TRBJ2-7	CASSSQQGVGTYEQYF
TRBV2	TRBJ2-7	CASRGLAGRYEQYF
TRBV3-1/TRBV3-2	TRBJ1-4	CASSGGEKLFF
TRBV28	TRBJ2-7	CASSSRNPGQGLEQYF
TRBV7-9	TRBJ1-1	CASSLDRGKAFF
TRBV18	TRBJ2-7	CASSPLGLYEQYF
TRBV6-5	TRBJ1-1	CASSYSLLRGTEAFF
TRBV10-3	TRBJ1-2	CAIRNTASGTAYGYTF
TRBV7-2	TRBJ1-2	CASSRLSGGHGYTF
TRBV28	TRBJ1-2	CASRPTGYGYTF